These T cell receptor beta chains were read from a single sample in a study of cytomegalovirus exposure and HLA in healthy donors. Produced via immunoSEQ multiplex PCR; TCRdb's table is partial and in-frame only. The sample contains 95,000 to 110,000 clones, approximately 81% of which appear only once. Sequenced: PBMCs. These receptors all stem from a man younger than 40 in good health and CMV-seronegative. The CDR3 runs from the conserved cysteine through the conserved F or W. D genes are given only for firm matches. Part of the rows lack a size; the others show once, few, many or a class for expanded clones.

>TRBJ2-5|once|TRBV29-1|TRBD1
TGCAGCGTTCGCTATGGGTTGACAGGGAAGAGAGGCCAAGAGACCCAGTACTTC
CSVRYGLTGKRGQETQYF
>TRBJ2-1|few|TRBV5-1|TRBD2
TGCGCCAGCAGCCGGGAATATAGCGGGAGGGCCGGAGATGAGCAGTTCTTC
CASSREYSGRAGDEQFF
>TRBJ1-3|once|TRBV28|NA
TGTGCCAGCAGTTTATTTGGCCGAAACACCATATATTTT
CASSLFGRNTIYF
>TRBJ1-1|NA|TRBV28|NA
TGTGCCAGCGGGTTACAGAGAACTGAAGCTTTCTTT
CASGLQRTEAFF
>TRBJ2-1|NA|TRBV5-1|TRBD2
TGCGCCAGCAGGGAGTCTAGCGGGATTTACAATGAGCAGTTCTTC
CASRESSGIYNEQFF
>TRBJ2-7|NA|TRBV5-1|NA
TGCGCCAGCAGCTTGGCAGGGAACTCCTACGAGCAGTACTTC
CASSLAGNSYEQYF
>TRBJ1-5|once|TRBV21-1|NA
TGTGCCAGCAGCCAGGATAATAGCAATCAGCCCCAGCATTTT
CASSQDNSNQPQHF
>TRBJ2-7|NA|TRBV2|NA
TGTGCCAGCAGGGGGACATTCCTGTCCTACGAGCAGTACTTC
CASRGTFLSYEQYF
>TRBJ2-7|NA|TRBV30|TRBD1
TGTGCCGGGGAAGGGGGCCACGAGCAGTACTTC
CAGEGGHEQYF
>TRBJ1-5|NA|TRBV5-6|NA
TGTGCCAGCAGCTTGGTCGCAGACAGTTGGAATCAGCCCCAGCATTTT
CASSLVADSWNQPQHF
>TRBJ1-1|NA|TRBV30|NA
TGTGCCTGGAGTGAATACAGGCGGAACACTGAAGCTTTCTTT
CAWSEYRRNTEAFF
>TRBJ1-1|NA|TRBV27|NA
TGTGCCAGCAGTTTGTCAGCGGGTAGGACTGAAGCTTTCTTT
CASSLSAGRTEAFF
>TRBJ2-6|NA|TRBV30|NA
TGTGCCTGGTCGTCGGGGGCTGGGGCCAACGTCCTGACTTTC
CAWSSGAGANVLTF
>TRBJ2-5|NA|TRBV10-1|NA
TGCGCCAGCAGTGAGTCTGCTGGGCTGGAGACCCAGTACTTC
CASSESAGLETQYF
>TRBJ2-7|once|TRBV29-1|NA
TGCAGCGTTGTGACACCAACTGCGGGGCAGTACTTC
CSVVTPTAGQYF
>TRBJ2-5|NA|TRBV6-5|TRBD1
TGTGCCAGCAAGGACAGGGGAGGGCAAGAGACCCAGTACTTC
CASKDRGGQETQYF
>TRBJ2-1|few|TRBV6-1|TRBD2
TGTGCCAGCAGTGAAGGGGCTAGCGGGGGTAATGAGCAGTTCTTC
CASSEGASGGNEQFF
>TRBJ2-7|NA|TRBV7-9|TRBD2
TGTGCCAGCAGCCTCAGCGGGGGAACCTACGAGCAGTACTTC
CASSLSGGTYEQYF
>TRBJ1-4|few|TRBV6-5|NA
TGTGCCAGCAGTATCCAGGGGACAACTAATGAAAAACTGTTTTTT
CASSIQGTTNEKLFF
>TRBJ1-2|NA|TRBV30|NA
TGTGCCTCCCCTACGGACCCAGGGTATGGCTACACCTTC
CASPTDPGYGYTF
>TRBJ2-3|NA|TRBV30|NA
TGTGCCTGGAACAGGGACGGCACAGATACGCAGTATTTT
CAWNRDGTDTQYF
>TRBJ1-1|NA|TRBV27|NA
TGTGCCAGCAGTCTCGGGACGGGGGGTGAAGCTTTCTTT
CASSLGTGGEAFF
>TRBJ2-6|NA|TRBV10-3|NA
TGTGCCATCAGTGAAGGGGGGGCGGTCGGGGCCAACGTCCTGACTTTC
CAISEGGAVGANVLTF
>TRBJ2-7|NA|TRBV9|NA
TGTGCCAGCAGCGTTACCGGGATGGCCTACGAGCAGTACTTC
CASSVTGMAYEQYF
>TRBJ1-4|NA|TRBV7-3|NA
TGTGCCAGCAGCTTACGGGTTAATGAAAAACTGTTTTTT
CASSLRVNEKLFF
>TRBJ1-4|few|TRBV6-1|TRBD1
TGTGCCAGCAGTGAAGGCGCCAGGGGGCGCGAAAAACTGTTTTTT
CASSEGARGREKLFF